The 27 T cell receptor beta chains below were found in one sample sequenced in a study of blood T cells in healthy people across ages. A second about 7 to 11 cycle PCR used barcoded and J-beta primers. Using its own MiXCR run on the 5' RACE reads, TCRdb lists one record per CDR3 protein. The table records about 1,400,000 distinct CDR3 sequences, almost 60% of them present only once. Sequencing was performed on blood. The receptors originated from a man between 18 and 35 years old in good health.

This clonotype showed up just a few times. This chain uses TRBV4-1 with TRBJ2-7; no reliable D call. This CDR3 is 14 amino acids long. Per germline, CDR1 MGHRA and CDR2 YSYEKL. V shed 2 bases and J shed 3 bases, with 11 bases lying between them. This chain's CDR3 is CASSQKGSSYEQYF. The CDR3 DNA sequence: TGCGCCAGCAGCCAAAAGGGATCCAGCTACGAGCAGTACTTC.

The chain joins TRBV4-1 to TRBJ1-6; TRBD1 agrees at 9 bases. Germline lookup yields CDR1 MGHRA and CDR2 YSYEKL. Trimming cost V 2 bases and J 9 bases; bases outside gene matches: 11. The CDR3 is 17 residues long. This CDR3 reads CASSQHPGTGSLSPLHF. Here the CDR3 DNA reads TGCGCCAGCAGCCAACACCCCGGGACAGGGTCCCTTTCACCCCTCCACTTT.

This clonotype was recorded a few times. The chain joins TRBV20-1 to TRBJ2-1; 9 nucleotides line up with TRBD2. Germline loops: CDR1 DFQATT, CDR2 SNEGSKA (reference sequence). This CDR3 has 13 amino acids. The CDR3 sequence is CRPRGGAQNEQFF. In nucleotides, the CDR3 is TGCAGACCTCGCGGGGGGGCTCAAAATGAGCAGTTCTTC.

This clonotype was seen a handful of times. The V and J genes are TRBV25-1 and TRBJ2-5; D perhaps matches TRBD1 (6 bases). V was cut by 4 bases and J by 3 bases, with 15 bases left in between. The CDR3 is made up of 15 amino acids. Germline CDR1 reads MGHDK; CDR2 reads SYGVNS. As DNA, the CDR3 is TGTGCCAGCAGTGGAGCAGGGGCAGGGGAAGAGACCCAGTACTTC. It translates to CASSGAGAGEETQYF.

V gene TRBV5-1 combines with J gene TRBJ1-2; D is uncertain. Trimming shortened V by 5 bases and J by 3 bases, and 11 bases separated the two germline ends. CDR1 is SGHRS, CDR2 YFSETQ, per germline. The CDR3 has 13 residues. The CDR3 spells CASRHQEDYGYTF. The CDR3 DNA sequence: TGCGCCAGCAGACACCAAGAGGACTATGGCTACACCTTC.

There are many counts of this clonotype. This chain connects TRBV12-3 or TRBV12-4 to TRBJ2-7; D is undetermined. V was clipped by 5 bases and J by 4 bases, with 9 bases between them. This CDR3 comprises 12 residues. CDR3 in DNA: TGTGCCAGCAGTCCAAGTCCTTACGAGCAGTACTTC. It specifies CASSPSPYEQYF.

The chain is built from TRBV20-1 and TRBJ2-5, with TRBD2 identical over 16 bases. The CDR3 extends over 14 amino acids. Germline CDR1 DFQATT, CDR2 SNEGSKA (reference sequence). The V gene end was trimmed by 6 bases and the J gene end by 3 bases; junction bases not matched to a gene: 1. CDR3 sequence reads: CSAGTSGREETQYF. Here the CDR3 DNA reads TGCAGTGCCGGGACTAGCGGGAGGGAAGAGACCCAGTACTTC.

The rearrangement joins TRBV5-4 to TRBJ2-7, with 8 nucleotides matching TRBD1. Germline CDR1 SGHNT, CDR2 YYREEE (reference sequence). J was trimmed by 3 bases and V by 5 bases; bases with no gene match: 7. The CDR3 consists of 14 residues. This CDR3 is CASRKTGEDYEQYF. CDR3 nucleotides: TGTGCCAGCAGGAAGACAGGGGAGGACTACGAGCAGTACTTC. Complete variable domain (other parts from reference TRBV5-4 and TRBJ2-7): ETGVTQSPTHLIKTRGQQVTLRCSSQSGHNTVSWYQQALGQGPQFIFQYYREEENGRGNFPPRFSGLQFPNYSSELNVNALELDDSALYLCASRKTGEDYEQYFGPGTRLTVT.

The chain is built from TRBV7-2 and TRBJ1-2; D is unresolved. V shed 6 bases and J shed 5 bases, with 16 bases lying between them. Germline assignment: CDR1 SGHTA and CDR2 FQGNSA. CDR3 length: 14 amino acids. The CDR3 nucleotides read TGTGCCAGCAGACATAGGCAGTCCCGTTATGGCTACACCTTC. It translates to CASRHRQSRYGYTF.

The chain employs TRBV4-3 and TRBJ2-3; 8 bases are shared with TRBD2. Germline V gives CDR1 LGHNA, CDR2 YSLEER. Unmatched junction bases numbered 6, after V lost 2 bases and J lost 5 bases. This CDR3 comprises 15 residues. The CDR3 loop is CASSQRGGSGDTQYF. The CDR3 DNA sequence: TGCGCCAGCAGCCAACGGGGGGGAAGTGGAGATACGCAGTATTTT.

The chain has TRBV14 and TRBJ2-5; D not certain. The germline CDR1 and CDR2 sequences are SGHDN and FVKESK. This CDR3 has 16 residues. The ends were cut back, 2 bases at V and 5 bases at J, with 18 bases in the middle. CDR3 DNA: TGTGCCAGCAGCCAAAGCATTCAACCAGAGCTGGAGACCCAGTACTTC. Its translation is CASSQSIQPELETQYF.

The chain has TRBV2 and TRBJ2-1; D possibly corresponds to TRBD2 (5 bases). Trimming left V 8 bases short and J 10 bases short, with 15 bases between. Germline CDR1 reads SNHLY; CDR2 reads FYNNEI. The CDR3 covers 12 residues. CDR3 region: CASEGENYEQFF. The CDR3 DNA follows: TGTGCCAGCGAGGGCGAAAACTACGAGCAGTTCTTC.

This clonotype has only a few counts. The chain links TRBV5-1 to TRBJ2-3; 12 bases are shared with TRBD2. CDR3 size: 16 residues. The J segment lost 2 bases and the V segment lost 5 bases, leaving 6 bases of the junction unmatched. Germline V gene data show CDR1 as SGHRS and CDR2 as YFSETQ. This chain's CDR3 is CASRPGLAGITDTQYF. The CDR3 coding sequence is TGCGCCAGCAGACCAGGACTAGCGGGAATCACAGATACGCAGTATTTT. Looking up the rest from reference TRBV5-1 and TRBJ2-3 gives the full variable domain: KAGVTQTPRYLIKTRGQQVTLSCSPISGHRSVSWYQQTPGQGLQFLFEYFSETQRNKGNFPGRFSGRQFSNSRSEMNVSTLELGDSALYLCASRPGLAGITDTQYFGPGTRLTVL.

The genes are TRBV28 and TRBJ2-5, with TRBD1 identical over 7 bases. The J segment lost 6 bases and the V segment lost 7 bases, leaving 14 bases of the junction unmatched. The CDR3 covers 15 residues. CDR1 and CDR2 (germline): MDHEN, SYDVKM. The CDR3, as DNA: TGTGCCAGCACCTCGGATGACAGGGTTTGGAAGACCCAGTACTTC. Its translation: CASTSDDRVWKTQYF.

The V call is TRBV2, the J call TRBJ2-6, with D tentatively TRBD1 (5 bases). V was pared by 6 bases and J by 0 bases, with 15 bases between. This CDR3 contains 17 residues. Germline V gene data show CDR1 as SNHLY and CDR2 as FYNNEI. CDR3 sequence reads: CASRKKGAPSGANVLTF. Written as DNA, the CDR3 is TGTGCCAGCAGAAAGAAAGGGGCCCCCTCTGGGGCCAACGTCCTGACTTTC.

This chain links TRBV20-1 with TRBJ1-4; D gene ambiguous. Germline values: CDR1 DFQATT, CDR2 SNEGSKA (reference sequence). The CDR3 is made up of 12 amino acids. V was trimmed by 7 bases and J by 4 bases, leaving 10 bases between them. DNA for the CDR3: TGCAGTGTTAGCCCGGGTAATGAAAAACTGTTTTTT. This encodes CSVSPGNEKLFF.

This sequence joins TRBV7-9 and TRBJ2-6, with D possibly TRBD1 on 5 matching bases. The CDR3 is made up of 15 amino acids. V was shortened by 5 bases and J by 2 bases, with 10 bases between the two germline ends. Germline assignment: CDR1 SEHNR and CDR2 FQNEAQ (reference sequence). The CDR3 loop is CASSPRVAGANVLTF. CDR3 in DNA: TGTGCCAGCAGCCCCAGGGTGGCTGGGGCCAACGTCCTGACTTTC.

The chain carries TRBV27 and TRBJ2-7, with 7 bases that match TRBD2. The CDR3 sequence is 13 residues long. The germline gives CDR1 MNHEY, CDR2 SMNVEV (reference sequence). Trimming took 5 bases from V and 4 from J; bases not matched to a gene: 5. The CDR3 DNA follows: TGTGCCAGCAGTCGCGGGAGACAATACGAGCAGTACTTC. This codes for CASSRGRQYEQYF.

The chain uses TRBV20-1 and TRBJ1-4; D ambiguous. V lost 5 bases, J lost 9 bases, and 16 bases lay in between. CDR1 is DFQATT and CDR2 is SNEGSKA in the germline V gene (reference sequence). This CDR3 contains 13 residues. CDR3 DNA: TGCAGTGCTTTCCGACCCAGGCTTCAAAAACTGTTTTTT. It is translated as CSAFRPRLQKLFF.

J is TRBJ2-3 and V is TRBV20-1, with TRBD1 matching over 8 bases. The CDR3 runs 14 residues. Per the germline V gene, CDR1 is DFQATT and CDR2 is SNEGSKA (reference sequence). The ends lost 6 bases at V and 1 base at J; junction bases unmatched: 6. The CDR3 DNA sequence: TGCAGTGCAGACCGGACAGGGCGCACAGATACGCAGTATTTT. Residues: CSADRTGRTDTQYF.

Turning to this clonotype: At one end the junction does not follow the germline gene, possibly because of a read error. The gene calls are TRBV20-1 and TRBJ2-7; 7 bases line up with TRBD1. The CDR3 has 15 amino acids. Germline V gene sequence: CDR1 DFQATT, CDR2 SNEGSKA (reference sequence). CDR3 in amino acids: CSAGERTQGRDEQYF. CDR3 nucleotide sequence: TGCAGTGCTGGAGAGAGGACACAGGGGCGCGACGAGCAGTACTTC.

A word on this clonotype: Germline and junction disagree at one end, which may indicate a read error. The chain has TRBV7-9 and TRBJ2-2; weak D call: TRBD1 (5 bases). The germline V gene encodes CDR1 SEHNR and CDR2 FQNEAQ (reference sequence). The CDR3 spans 14 residues. The CDR3 region is CSSSGATNTGELFF. The CDR3 DNA follows: TGCTCGAGTAGTGGGGCTACGAACACCGGGGAGCTGTTTTTT.

The chain recombines TRBV7-9 with TRBJ2-4; D ambiguous. The better agreement between TRBJ2-7 and the DNA end casts doubt on the J call. Germline CDR1 is SEHNR and CDR2 is FQNEAQ (reference sequence). The CDR3 has 14 amino acids. CDR3 DNA sequence: TGTGCCAGCAGCCCGCCTTTATTCGGCTACGAGCAGTACTTC. Amino acid sequence: CASSPPLFGYEQYF.

This sequence joins TRBV10-3 and TRBJ2-4; TRBD2 matches 16 bases. The J segment lost 6 bases and the V segment lost 8 bases, leaving 7 bases of the junction unmatched. The CDR3 runs 16 residues. Germline V CDR1 and CDR2: ENHRY, SYGVKD. CDR3: CAISGLAGGPRNIQYF. DNA for the CDR3: TGTGCCATCTCGGGACTAGCGGGAGGGCCAAGAAACATTCAGTACTTC.

The CDR3 DNA reads TGTGCCAGCAGTGCACTTACGTCTGGGACAGGCTCCTACAATGAGCAGTTCTTC. This encodes CASSALTSGTGSYNEQFF. The rearrangement joins TRBV2 to TRBJ2-1; 8 bases are shared with TRBD1. The V segment lost 4 bases and the J segment 0 bases; nucleotides outside the gene matches: 11. The CDR3 is made up of 18 amino acids. CDR1 and CDR2 from the germline V gene are SNHLY and FYNNEI.

The rearrangement uses TRBV7-9 and TRBJ2-1; D unclear. V gave up 1 base and J gave up 6 bases, with 19 bases separating them. The CDR3 is 17 amino acids. Germline V gene sequence: CDR1 SEHNR, CDR2 FQNEAQ (reference sequence). CDR3 in amino acids: CASSLERFATLFNEQFF. The CDR3 DNA reads TGTGCCAGCAGCTTAGAAAGGTTCGCAACTCTGTTCAATGAGCAGTTCTTC.

This clonotype occurred once. In DNA form, the CDR3 reads TGCAGCGTTGAAACTCAAAGGAGCGGGAGCTATGAGCAGTTCTTC. Translated, it gives CSVETQRSGSYEQFF. The chain combines TRBV29-1 with TRBJ2-1, with 8 bases lining up with TRBD2. The CDR3 contains 15 residues. The trim removed 2 bases at V and 8 bases at J, leaving 11 bases unmatched. The V gene's germline CDR1 is SQVTM and CDR2 ANQGSEA.